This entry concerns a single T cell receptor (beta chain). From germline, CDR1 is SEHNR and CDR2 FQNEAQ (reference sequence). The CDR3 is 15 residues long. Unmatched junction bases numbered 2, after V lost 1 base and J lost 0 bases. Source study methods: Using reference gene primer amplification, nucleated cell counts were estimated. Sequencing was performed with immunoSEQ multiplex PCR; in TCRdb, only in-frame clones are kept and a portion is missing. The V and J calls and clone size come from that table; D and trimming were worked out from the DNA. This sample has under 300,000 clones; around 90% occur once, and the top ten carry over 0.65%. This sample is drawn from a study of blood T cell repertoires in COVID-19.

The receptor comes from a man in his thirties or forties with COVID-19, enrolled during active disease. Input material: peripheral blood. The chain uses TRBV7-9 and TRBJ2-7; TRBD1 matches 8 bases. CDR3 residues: CASSLGQGSSYEQYF. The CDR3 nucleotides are TGTGCCAGCAGCTTAGGACAGGGGAGCTCCTACGAGCAGTACTTC.